The TCR beta chain under discussion was sequenced for a study of neurological immune-mediated disorders. Indicated time point: longitudinal time-point 2. MiXCR, run by TCRdb on the 5' RACE reads, gives a single entry per CDR3 protein. The table includes some 60,000 distinct CDR3 sequences, 8.5% to 10% detected once. Of note for this clonotype: No conserved phenylalanine or tryptophan ends this CDR3, so it is likely a read error.

Germline V gives CDR1 MDHEN, CDR2 SYDVKM. V trimming: 3 bases; J trimming: 8 bases; junction bases outside the gene matches: 18. This CDR3 has 19 amino acids. The origin of this receptor is a young man in good health. The sequenced material came from PBMCs. The rearrangement uses TRBV28 and TRBJ2-6, with 8 bases that match TRBD1. The CDR3 DNA reads as TGTGCCAGCAGTTTCCGAGTGGGACAGGTGAGGCCCAGTCCCAACGTCCTGACTTTA. It specifies CASSFRVGQVRPSPNVLTL.